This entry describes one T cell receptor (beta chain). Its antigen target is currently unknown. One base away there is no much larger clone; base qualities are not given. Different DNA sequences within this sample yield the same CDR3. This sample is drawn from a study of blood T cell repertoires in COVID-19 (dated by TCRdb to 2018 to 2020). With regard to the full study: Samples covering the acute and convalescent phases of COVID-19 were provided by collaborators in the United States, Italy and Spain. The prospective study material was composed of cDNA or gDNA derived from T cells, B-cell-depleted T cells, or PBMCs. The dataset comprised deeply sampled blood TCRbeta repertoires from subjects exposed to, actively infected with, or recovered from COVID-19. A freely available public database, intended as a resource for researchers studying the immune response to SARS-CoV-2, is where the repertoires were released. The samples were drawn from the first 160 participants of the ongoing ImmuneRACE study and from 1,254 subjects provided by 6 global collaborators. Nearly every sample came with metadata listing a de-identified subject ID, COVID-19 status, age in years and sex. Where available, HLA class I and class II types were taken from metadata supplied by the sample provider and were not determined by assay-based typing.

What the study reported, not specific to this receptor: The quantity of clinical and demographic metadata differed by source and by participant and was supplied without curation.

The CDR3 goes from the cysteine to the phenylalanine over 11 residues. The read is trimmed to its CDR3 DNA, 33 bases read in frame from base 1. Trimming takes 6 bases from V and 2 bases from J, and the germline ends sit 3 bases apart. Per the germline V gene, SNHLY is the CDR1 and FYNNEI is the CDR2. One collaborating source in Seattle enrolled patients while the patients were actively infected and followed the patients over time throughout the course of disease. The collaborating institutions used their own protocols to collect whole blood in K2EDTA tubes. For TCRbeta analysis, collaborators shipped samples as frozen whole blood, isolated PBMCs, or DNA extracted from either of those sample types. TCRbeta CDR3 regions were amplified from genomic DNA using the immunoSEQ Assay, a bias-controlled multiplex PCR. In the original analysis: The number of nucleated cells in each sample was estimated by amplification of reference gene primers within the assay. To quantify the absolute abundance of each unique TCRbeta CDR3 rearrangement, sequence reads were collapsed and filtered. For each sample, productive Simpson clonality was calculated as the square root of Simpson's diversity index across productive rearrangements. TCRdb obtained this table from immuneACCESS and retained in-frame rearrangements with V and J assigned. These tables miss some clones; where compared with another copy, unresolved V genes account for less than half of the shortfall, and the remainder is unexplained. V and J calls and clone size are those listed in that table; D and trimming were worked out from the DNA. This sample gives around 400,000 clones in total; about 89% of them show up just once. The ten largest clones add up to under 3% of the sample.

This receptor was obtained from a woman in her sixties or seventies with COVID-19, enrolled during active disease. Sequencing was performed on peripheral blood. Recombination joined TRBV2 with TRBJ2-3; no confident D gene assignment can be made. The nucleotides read TGTGCCAGCAGCTCCACAGATACGCAGTATTTT. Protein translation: CASSSTDTQYF.